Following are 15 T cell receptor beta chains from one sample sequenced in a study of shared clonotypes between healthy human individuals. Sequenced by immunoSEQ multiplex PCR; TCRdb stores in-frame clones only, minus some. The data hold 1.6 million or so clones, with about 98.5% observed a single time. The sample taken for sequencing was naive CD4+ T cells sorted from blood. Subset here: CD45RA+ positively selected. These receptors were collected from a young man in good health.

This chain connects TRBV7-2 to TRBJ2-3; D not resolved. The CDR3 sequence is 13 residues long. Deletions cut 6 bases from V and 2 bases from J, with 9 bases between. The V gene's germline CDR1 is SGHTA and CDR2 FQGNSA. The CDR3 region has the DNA TGTGCCAGCAGAATGGACGCCACAGATACGCAGTATTTT. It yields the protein CASRMDATDTQYF.

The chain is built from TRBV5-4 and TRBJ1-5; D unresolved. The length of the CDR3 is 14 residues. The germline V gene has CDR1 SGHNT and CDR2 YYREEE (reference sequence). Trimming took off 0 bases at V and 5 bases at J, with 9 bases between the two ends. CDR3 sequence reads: CASSLEPNDQPQHF. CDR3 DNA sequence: TGTGCCAGCAGCTTGGAGCCAAACGATCAGCCCCAGCATTTT.

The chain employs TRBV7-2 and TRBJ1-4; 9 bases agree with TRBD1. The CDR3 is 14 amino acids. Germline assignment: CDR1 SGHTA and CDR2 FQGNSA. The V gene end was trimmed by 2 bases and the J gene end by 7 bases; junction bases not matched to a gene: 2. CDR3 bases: TGTGCCAGCAGCTTAAGGACAGGGGCTGAAAAACTGTTTTTT. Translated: CASSLRTGAEKLFF.

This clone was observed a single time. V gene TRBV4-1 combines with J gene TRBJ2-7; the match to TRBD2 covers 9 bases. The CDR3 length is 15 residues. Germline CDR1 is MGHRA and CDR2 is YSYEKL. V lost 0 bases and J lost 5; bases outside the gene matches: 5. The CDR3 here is CASSQDLVAGDEQYF. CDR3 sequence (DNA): TGCGCCAGCAGCCAAGATCTGGTAGCGGGAGACGAGCAGTACTTC.

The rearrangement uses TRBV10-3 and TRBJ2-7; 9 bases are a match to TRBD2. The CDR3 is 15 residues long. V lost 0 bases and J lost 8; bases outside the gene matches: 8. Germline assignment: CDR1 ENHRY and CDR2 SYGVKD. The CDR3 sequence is CAISESTLAGPQQYF. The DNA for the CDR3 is TGTGCCATCAGTGAGTCAACGCTAGCGGGACCCCAGCAGTACTTC.

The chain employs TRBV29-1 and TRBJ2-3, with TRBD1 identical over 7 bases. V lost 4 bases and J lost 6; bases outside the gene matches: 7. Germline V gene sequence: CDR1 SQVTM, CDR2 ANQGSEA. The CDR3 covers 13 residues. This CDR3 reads CSVARGRGDTQYF. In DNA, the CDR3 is TGCAGCGTTGCGAGGGGGCGCGGTGATACGCAGTATTTT.

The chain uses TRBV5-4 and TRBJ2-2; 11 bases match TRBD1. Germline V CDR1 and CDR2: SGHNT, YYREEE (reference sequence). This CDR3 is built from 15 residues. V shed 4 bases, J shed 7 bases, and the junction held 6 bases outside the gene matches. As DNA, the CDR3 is TGTGCCAGCAGCCTCGGACAGGGGGCGGACGGGGAGCTGTTTTTT. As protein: CASSLGQGADGELFF.

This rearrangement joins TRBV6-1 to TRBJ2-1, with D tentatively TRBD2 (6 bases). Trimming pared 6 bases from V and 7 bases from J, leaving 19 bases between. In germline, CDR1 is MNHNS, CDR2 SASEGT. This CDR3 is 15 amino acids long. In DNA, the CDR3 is TGTGCCAGCAGCGGTACTAGCCGGGCCCAGAATGAGCAGTTCTTC. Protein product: CASSGTSRAQNEQFF.

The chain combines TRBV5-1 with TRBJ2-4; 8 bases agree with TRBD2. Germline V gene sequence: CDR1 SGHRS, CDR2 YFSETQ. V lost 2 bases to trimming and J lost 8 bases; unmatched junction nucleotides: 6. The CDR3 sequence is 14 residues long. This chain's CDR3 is CASSLGAGVDIQYF. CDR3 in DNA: TGCGCCAGCAGCTTAGGAGCGGGAGTGGACATTCAGTACTTC.

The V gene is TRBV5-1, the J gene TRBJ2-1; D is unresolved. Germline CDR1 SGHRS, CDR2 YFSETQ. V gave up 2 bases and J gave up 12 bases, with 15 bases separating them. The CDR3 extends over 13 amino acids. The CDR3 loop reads CASSLNGQDGQFF. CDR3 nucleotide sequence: TGCGCCAGCAGCTTAAACGGGCAGGACGGGCAGTTCTTC.

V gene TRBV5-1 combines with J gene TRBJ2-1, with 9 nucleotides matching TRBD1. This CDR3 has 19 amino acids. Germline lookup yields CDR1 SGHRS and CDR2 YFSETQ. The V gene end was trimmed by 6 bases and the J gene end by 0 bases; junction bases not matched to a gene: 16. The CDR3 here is CASIPTGTGRIGSYNEQFF. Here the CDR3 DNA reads TGCGCCAGCATCCCAACCGGGACAGGGCGAATAGGCTCCTACAATGAGCAGTTCTTC. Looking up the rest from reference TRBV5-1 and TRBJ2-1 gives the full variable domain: KAGVTQTPRYLIKTRGQQVTLSCSPISGHRSVSWYQQTPGQGLQFLFEYFSETQRNKGNFPGRFSGRQFSNSRSEMNVSTLELGDSALYLCASIPTGTGRIGSYNEQFFGPGTRLTVL.

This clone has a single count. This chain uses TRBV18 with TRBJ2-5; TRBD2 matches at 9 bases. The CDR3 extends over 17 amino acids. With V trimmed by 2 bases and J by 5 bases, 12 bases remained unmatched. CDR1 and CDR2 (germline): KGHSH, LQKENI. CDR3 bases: TGTGCCAGCTCACCAAGGGTGGCTAGCGGGATGGCGGAGACCCAGTACTTC. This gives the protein CASSPRVASGMAETQYF. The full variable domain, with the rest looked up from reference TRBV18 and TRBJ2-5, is NAGVMQNPRHLVRRRGQEARLRCSPMKGHSHVYWYRQLPEEGLKFMVYLQKENIIDESGMPKERFSAEFPKEGPSILRIQQVVRGDSAAYFCASSPRVASGMAETQYFGPGTRLLVL.

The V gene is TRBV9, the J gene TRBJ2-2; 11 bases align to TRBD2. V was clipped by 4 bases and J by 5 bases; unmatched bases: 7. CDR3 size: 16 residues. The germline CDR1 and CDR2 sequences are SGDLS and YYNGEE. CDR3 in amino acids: CASSRRIAGGTGELFF. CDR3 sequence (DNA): TGTGCCAGCAGCCGGCGAATAGCGGGAGGGACCGGGGAGCTGTTTTTT.

DNA for the CDR3: TGTGCCAGCAACCCGACAGGCGCCCACTACGAGCAGTACTTC. Translated, it gives CASNPTGAHYEQYF. The V call is TRBV27, the J call TRBJ2-7; D possibly corresponds to TRBD1 (6 bases). The germline V and J ends were trimmed by 7 bases and 3 bases, with 16 bases remaining between them. The CDR3 extends over 14 amino acids. The germline CDR1 and CDR2 sequences are MNHEY and SMNVEV (reference sequence).

As DNA, the CDR3 is TGTGCCAGCAGCTTAACGTTAATTGCTAGCGGGAGGGGCTATGAGCAGTTCTTC. This sequence encodes CASSLTLIASGRGYEQFF. V and J are TRBV7-3 and TRBJ2-1, with TRBD2 identical over 12 bases. The V and J ends lost 0 bases and 8 bases, in that order; junction bases with no gene match: 11. From germline, CDR1 is SGHTA and CDR2 FQGTGA. This CDR3 spans 18 amino acids.